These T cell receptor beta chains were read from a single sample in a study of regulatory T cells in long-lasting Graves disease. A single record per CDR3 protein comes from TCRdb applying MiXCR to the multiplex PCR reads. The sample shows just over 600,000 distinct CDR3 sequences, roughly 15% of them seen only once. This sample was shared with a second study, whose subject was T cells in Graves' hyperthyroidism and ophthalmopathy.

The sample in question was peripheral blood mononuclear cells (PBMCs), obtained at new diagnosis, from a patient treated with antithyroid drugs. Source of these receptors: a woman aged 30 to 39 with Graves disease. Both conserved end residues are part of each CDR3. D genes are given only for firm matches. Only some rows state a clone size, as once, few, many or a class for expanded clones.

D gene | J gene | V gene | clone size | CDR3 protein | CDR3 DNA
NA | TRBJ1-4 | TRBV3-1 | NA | CASSVSQLPNEKLFF | TGTGCCAGCAGCGTATCACAGCTCCCTAATGAAAAACTGTTTTTT
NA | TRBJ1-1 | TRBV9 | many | CASSVGRGGGMNTEAFF | TGTGCCAGCAGCGTAGGTAGGGGGGGAGGCATGAACACTGAAGCTTTCTTT
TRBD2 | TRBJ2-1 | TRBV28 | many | CASSPGTMNEQFF | TGTGCCAGCAGTCCCGGGACTATGAATGAGCAGTTCTTC
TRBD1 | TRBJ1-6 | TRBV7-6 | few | CASSPSRGQGSPLHF | TGTGCCAGCAGCCCTTCCAGGGGGCAGGGTTCACCCCTCCACTTT
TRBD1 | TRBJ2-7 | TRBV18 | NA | CASSPLQGSKDEQYF | TGTGCCAGCTCACCACTACAGGGGTCAAAGGACGAGCAGTACTTC
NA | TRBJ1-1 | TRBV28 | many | CADTEAFF | TGTGCAGACACTGAAGCTTTCTTT
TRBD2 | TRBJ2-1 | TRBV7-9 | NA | CASRPDLGLAGFHYNEQFF | TGCGCCAGCAGACCAGACTTGGGGCTAGCGGGATTTCACTACAATGAGCAGTTCTTC
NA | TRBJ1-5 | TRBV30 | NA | CARSIRDTLSNQPQHF | TGTGCCCGGAGCATACGGGACACTCTTAGCAATCAGCCCCAGCATTTT
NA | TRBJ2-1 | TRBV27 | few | CASRLGTLYNEQFF | TGTGCCAGCCGTCTAGGGACACTATACAATGAGCAGTTCTTC
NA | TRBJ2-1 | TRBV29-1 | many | CSVGGGNYNEQFF | TGCAGCGTCGGGGGCGGGAATTACAATGAGCAGTTCTTC
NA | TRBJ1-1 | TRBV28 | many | CASSLVRKMVATEAFF | TGTGCCAGCAGTTTAGTACGGAAGATGGTGGCCACTGAAGCTTTCTTT
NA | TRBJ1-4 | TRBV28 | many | CASKKINEKLFF | TGTGCCAGCAAAAAGATTAATGAAAAACTGTTTTTT
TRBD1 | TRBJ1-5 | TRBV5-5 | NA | CASSLQGGNSNQPQHF | TGTGCCAGCTCACTTCAGGGGGGAAATAGCAATCAGCCCCAGCATTTT
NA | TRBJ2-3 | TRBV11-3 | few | CASSQGGVTDTQYF | TGTGCCAGCAGCCAGGGTGGGGTCACAGATACGCAGTATTTT
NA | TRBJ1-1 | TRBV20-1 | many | CSAAGYTEAFF | TGCAGTGCTGCAGGGTACACTGAAGCTTTCTTT
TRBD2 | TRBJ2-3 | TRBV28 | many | CASSSPGLAGTDTQYF | TGTGCCAGCAGTTCACCGGGACTAGCGGGAACAGATACGCAGTATTTT
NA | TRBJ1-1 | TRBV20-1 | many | CSAPEGGVTEAFF | TGCAGTGCTCCTGAGGGAGGGGTCACTGAAGCTTTCTTT
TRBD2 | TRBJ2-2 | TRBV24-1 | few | CATSDSTERLAGSRNTGELFF | TGTGCCACCAGTGATTCGACGGAGAGACTAGCGGGTTCTCGGAACACCGGGGAGCTGTTTTTT
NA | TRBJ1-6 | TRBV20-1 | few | CSASSAYNSPLHF | TGCAGTGCTAGTTCCGCGTATAATTCACCCCTCCACTTT
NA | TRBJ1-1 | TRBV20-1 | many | CSARLDRFEAFF | TGCAGTGCTAGACTAGACAGGTTTGAAGCTTTCTTT
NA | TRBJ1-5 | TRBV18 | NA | CASSHNGVWTEEQPQHF | TGTGCCAGCTCCCATAACGGGGTCTGGACGGAGGAGCAGCCCCAGCATTTT